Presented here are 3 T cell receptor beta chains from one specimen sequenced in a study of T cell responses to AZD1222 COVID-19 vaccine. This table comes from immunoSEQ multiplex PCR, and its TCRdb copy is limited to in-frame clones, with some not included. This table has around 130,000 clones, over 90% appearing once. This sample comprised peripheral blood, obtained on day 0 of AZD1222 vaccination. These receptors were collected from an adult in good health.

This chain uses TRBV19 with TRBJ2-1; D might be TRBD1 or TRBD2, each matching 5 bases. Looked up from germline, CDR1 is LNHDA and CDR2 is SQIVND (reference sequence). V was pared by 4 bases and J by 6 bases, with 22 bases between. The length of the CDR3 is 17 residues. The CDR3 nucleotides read TGTGCCAGTAGTACAGGGAGCGCCAACGGATGGCCCAATGAGCAGTTCTTC. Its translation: CASSTGSANGWPNEQFF.

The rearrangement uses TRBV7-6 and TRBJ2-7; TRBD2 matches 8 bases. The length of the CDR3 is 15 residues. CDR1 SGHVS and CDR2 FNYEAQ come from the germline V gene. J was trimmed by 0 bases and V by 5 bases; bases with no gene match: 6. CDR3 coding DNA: TGTGCCAGCAGCCTAAAGCGGGGGCCCTCCTACGAGCAGTACTTC. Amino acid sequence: CASSLKRGPSYEQYF.

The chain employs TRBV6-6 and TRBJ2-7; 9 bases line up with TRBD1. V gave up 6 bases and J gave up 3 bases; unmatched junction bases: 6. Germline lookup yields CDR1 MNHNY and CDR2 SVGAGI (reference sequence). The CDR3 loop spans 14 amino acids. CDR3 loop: CASRRTGEDYEQYF. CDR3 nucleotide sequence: TGTGCCAGCAGGAGGACAGGGGAGGACTACGAGCAGTACTTC.